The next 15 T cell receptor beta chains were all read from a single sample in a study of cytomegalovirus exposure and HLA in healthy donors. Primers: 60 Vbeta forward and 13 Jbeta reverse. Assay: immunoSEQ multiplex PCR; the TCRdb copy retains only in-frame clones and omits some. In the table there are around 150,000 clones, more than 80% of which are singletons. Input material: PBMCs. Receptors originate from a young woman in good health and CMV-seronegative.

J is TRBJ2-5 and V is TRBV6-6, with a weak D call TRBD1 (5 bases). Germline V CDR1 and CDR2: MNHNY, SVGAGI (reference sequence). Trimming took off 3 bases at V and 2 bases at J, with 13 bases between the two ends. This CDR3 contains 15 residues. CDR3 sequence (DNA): TGTGCCAGCAGTTATACTTACAGGATTCAAGAGACCCAGTACTTC. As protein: CASSYTYRIQETQYF.

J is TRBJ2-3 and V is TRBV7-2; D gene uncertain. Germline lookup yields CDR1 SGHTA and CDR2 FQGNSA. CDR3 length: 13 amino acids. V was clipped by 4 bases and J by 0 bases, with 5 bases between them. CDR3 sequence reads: CASSSSSTDTQYF. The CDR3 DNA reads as TGTGCCAGCAGCTCGTCTAGCACAGATACGCAGTATTTT.

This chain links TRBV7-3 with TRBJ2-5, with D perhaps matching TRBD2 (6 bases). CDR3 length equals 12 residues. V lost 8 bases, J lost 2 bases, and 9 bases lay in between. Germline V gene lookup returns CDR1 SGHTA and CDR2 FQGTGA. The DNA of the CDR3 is TGTGCCAGCGGGAGGCCTCAAGAGACCCAGTACTTC. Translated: CASGRPQETQYF. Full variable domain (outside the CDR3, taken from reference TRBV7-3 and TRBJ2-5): GAGVSQTPSNKVTEKGKYVELRCDPISGHTALYWYRQSLGQGPEFLIYFQGTGAADDSGLPNDRFFAVRPEGSVSTLKIQRTERGDSAVYLCASGRPQETQYFGPGTRLLVL.

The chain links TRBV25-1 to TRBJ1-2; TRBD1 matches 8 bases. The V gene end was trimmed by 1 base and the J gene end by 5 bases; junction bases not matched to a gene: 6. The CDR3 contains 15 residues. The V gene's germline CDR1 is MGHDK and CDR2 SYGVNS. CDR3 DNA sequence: TGTGCCAGCAGTGAATTAGGACAGGGAAGGTATGGCTACACCTTC. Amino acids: CASSELGQGRYGYTF.

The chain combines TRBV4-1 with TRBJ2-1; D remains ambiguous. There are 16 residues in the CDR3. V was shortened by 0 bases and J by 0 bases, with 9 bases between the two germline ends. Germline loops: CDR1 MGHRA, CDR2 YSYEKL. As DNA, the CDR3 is TGCGCCAGCAGCCAAGATTTACTATACTCCTACAATGAGCAGTTCTTC. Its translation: CASSQDLLYSYNEQFF.

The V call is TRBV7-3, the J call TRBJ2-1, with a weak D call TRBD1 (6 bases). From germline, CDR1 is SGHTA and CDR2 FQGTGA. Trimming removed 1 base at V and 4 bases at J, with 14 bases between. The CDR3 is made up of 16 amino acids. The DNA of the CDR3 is TGTGCCAGCAGCTTAAGTGGGGGCGCGGATTACAATGAGCAGTTCTTC. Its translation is CASSLSGGADYNEQFF.

The CDR3: CASSLVRGGDRVPYEQYF. The CDR3 coding sequence is TGTGCCAGCAGCTTAGTTCGGGGGGGGGACAGGGTCCCCTACGAGCAGTACTTC. The V gene is TRBV11-3, the J gene TRBJ2-7; tentatively, D is TRBD1 (9 bases). Germline values: CDR1 SGHNT, CDR2 YENEEA. Trimming shortened V by 1 base and J by 2 bases, and 21 bases separated the two germline ends. This CDR3 has 18 residues.

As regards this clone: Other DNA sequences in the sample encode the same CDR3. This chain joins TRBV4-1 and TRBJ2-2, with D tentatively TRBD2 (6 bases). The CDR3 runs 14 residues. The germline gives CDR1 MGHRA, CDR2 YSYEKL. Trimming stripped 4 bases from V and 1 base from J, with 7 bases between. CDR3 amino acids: CASSLGGNTGELFF. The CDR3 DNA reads TGCGCCAGCAGCCTGGGGGGGAACACCGGGGAGCTGTTTTTT.

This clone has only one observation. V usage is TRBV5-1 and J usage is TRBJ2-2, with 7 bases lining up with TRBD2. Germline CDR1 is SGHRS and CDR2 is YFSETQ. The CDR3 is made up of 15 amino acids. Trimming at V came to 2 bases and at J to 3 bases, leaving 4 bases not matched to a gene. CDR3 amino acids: CASSFWGGDTGELFF. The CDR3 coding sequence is TGCGCCAGCAGCTTTTGGGGGGGTGACACCGGGGAGCTGTTTTTT.

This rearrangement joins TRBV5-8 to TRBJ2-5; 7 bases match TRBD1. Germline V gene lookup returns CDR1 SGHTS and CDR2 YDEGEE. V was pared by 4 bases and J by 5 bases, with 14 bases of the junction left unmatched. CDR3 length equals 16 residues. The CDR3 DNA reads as TGTGCCAGCAGCACCTCTTTAGGCAGGGGGATTGAGACCCAGTACTTC. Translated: CASSTSLGRGIETQYF.

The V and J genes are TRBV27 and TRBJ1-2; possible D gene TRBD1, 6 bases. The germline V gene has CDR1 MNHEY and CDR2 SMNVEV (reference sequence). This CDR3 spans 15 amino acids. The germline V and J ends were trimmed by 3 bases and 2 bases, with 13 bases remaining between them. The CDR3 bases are TGTGCCAGCAGTTTTACGGCAGGGGTAAACTATGGCTACACCTTC. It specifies CASSFTAGVNYGYTF.

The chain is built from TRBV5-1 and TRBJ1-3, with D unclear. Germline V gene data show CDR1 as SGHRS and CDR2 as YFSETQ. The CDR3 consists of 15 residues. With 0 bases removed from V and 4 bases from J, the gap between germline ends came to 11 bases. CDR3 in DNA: TGCGCCAGCAGCTTGGATGCGGCGGGAGGAAACACCATATATTTT. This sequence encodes CASSLDAAGGNTIYF. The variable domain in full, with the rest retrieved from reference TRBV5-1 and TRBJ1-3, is KAGVTQTPRYLIKTRGQQVTLSCSPISGHRSVSWYQQTPGQGLQFLFEYFSETQRNKGNFPGRFSGRQFSNSRSEMNVSTLELGDSALYLCASSLDAAGGNTIYFGEGSWLTVV.

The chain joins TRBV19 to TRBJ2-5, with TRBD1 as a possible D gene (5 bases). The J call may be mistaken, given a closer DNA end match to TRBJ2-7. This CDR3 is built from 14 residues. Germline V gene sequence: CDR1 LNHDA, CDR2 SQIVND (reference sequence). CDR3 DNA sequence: TGTGCCAGTACCCGACAGCCTGACTCCTACGAGCAGTACTTC. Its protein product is CASTRQPDSYEQYF.

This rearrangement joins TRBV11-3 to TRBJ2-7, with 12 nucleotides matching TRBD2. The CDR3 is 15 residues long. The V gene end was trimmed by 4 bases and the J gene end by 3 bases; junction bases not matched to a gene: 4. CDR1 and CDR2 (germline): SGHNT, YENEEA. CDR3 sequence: CASSSRTSGNYEQYF. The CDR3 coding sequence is TGTGCCAGCAGCTCCAGGACTAGCGGGAACTACGAGCAGTACTTC.

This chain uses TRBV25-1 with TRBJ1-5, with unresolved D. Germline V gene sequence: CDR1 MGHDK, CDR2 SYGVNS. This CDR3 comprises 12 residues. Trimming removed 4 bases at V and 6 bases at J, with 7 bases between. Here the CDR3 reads CASSGSSQPQHF. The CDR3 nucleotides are TGTGCCAGCAGTGGAAGTAGTCAGCCCCAGCATTTT.